The source of this T cell receptor (beta chain) is a study of patients and donors after allogeneic stem cell transplantation (dated by TCRdb to about 2020). Library preparation was by RT-PCR. The listed sequencing device is NextSeq 550. TCRdb cleaned the public reads at Q25 with fastp, built clones with MiXCR and kept in-frame beta chains. Each CDR3 protein gets just one entry, which takes the most common genes and DNA from the rows behind it. The sample records 150,000 to 200,000 distinct CDR3 sequences, 30% of which are singletons. Less than 3.5% of the sample is held by the ten biggest clonotypes. With respect to this clonotype: Its recognized antigen is unknown. No qualities accompany the bases; no much larger clone lies one base away.

The source is a human donor who was either an allogeneic HSCT recipient or a stem cell or donor lymphocyte infusion donor (not recorded which). It is not recorded whose cells these are; they may come from a transplant donor. The sample taken for sequencing was blood, either unsorted or a sorted T cell fraction (not recorded which).

The DNA reads as follows: TGTGCCAGCAGTTACGGACTAGCGGGAGCAGAGACCCAGTACTTC. This translates into CASSYGLAGAETQYF. The receptor chain draws on TRBV6-5 and TRBJ2-5, with 13 bases matching TRBD2. From its cysteine to its phenylalanine, the CDR3 spans 15 amino acids. The read is trimmed to its CDR3 DNA, 45 bases read in frame from base 1. The germline V gene encodes CDR1 MNHEY and CDR2 SVGAGI. Trimmed from V: 2 bases; trimmed from J: 4 bases; junction bases lacking a gene match: 1.